The present entry profiles one T cell receptor beta chain with its context. This sample is part of a study of blood T cell repertoires in COVID-19. In the study overall: Acute and convalescent COVID-19 specimens originated in the United States, Italy and Spain. T cells, B-cell-depleted T cells, or PBMCs supplied cDNA or gDNA.

This CDR3 region has 15 residues. The germline V and J ends were trimmed by 4 bases and 3 bases, with 15 bases remaining between them. The germline V gene encodes CDR1 SGHRS and CDR2 YFSETQ. Study processing details: Amplification with reference gene primers provided the estimates of nucleated cell counts. The method was immunoSEQ multiplex PCR; TCRdb's version includes in-frame clones alone and lacks a portion of them. Clone size and the V and J calls come from that table; the DNA yielded D and trimming. The sample lists about 98,000 clones, 70% to 90% seen once, with under 2.5% in the top ten. The clonotype was recovered from a man aged 45-65 years with active COVID-19. The chain has TRBV5-1 and TRBJ2-3; perhaps TRBD1 as D (6 bases). Sequencing was done on a sample of peripheral blood. The CDR3 here is CASSPSPGETDTQYF. Here the CDR3 DNA reads TGCGCCAGCAGCCCTAGCCCAGGGGAAACAGATACGCAGTATTTT.